Sequencing of this TCR beta chain was carried out in a study of T cells in Graves' hyperthyroidism and ophthalmopathy. This clonotype came up many times. The antigen remains unidentified. Amplification of TCR beta CDR3 regions used RNA as the template. RT-PCR in the first round (using the HTBI primer set) targeted the TCR CDR3. From the multiplex PCR reads, TCRdb called clonotypes with MiXCR, one entry per CDR3 protein. This table has 340,000 or so distinct CDR3 sequences, 21% appearing once. The germline gives CDR1 SGHTA, CDR2 FQGNSA. This CDR3 contains 13 residues. Between the trimmed V and J ends, which lost 2 bases and 3 bases, there was a span of 5 bases. Study-wide findings and caveats: Ophthalmopathy was predicted by the model a median of about 6.5 months ahead of onset. Among thyroid clonotypes expanded above 0.001, most also appeared in blood.

A patient was excluded if there was uncontrolled infection, other autoimmune disease, pregnancy or lactation. Orbital computed tomography and thyroid ultrasound, together with serum TRAb and thyroxine and clinical symptoms, were used for diagnoses. Sequencing was performed on blood. The chain has TRBV7-2 and TRBJ1-5; D unclear. The clonotype originates from a woman aged 45-59 years with Graves' hyperthyroidism. The DNA for the CDR3 is TGTGCCAGCAGCTTAAGCTACAATCAGCCCCAGCATTTT. It yields the protein CASSLSYNQPQHF.